These T cell receptor beta chains were read from a single sample in a study of T cell repertoires in cytomegalovirus infection. MiXCR was run by TCRdb on the reads, yielding one entry per CDR3 protein. The data hold around 740,000 distinct CDR3 sequences, with roughly a third observed a single time. Sample: PBMCs. The receptors originated from a human donor in good health (CMV status not recorded). Some clones in this sample may be carry-over from other donors' samples. The CDR3 runs from the conserved cysteine through the conserved F or W. D genes are given only for firm matches. Rows give clone size only sometimes, using once, few, many, or a class for an expanded clone.

clone size: few
D gene: .
J gene: TRBJ1-2
V gene: TRBV12-3/TRBV12-4
CDR3 DNA: TGTGCCAGCAGTCCCAGGAATGGAGCTAACTATGGCTACACCTTC
CDR3 protein: CASSPRNGANYGYTF

clone size: few
D gene: TRBD2
J gene: TRBJ2-1
V gene: TRBV20-1
CDR3 DNA: TGCAGTGCCCGCGCACTAGCGGGAAACCATGAGCAGTTCTTC
CDR3 protein: CSARALAGNHEQFF

clone size: .
D gene: .
J gene: TRBJ1-6
V gene: TRBV13
CDR3 DNA: TGTGCCAGCAGCTTAGACAGAGCAAATTCACCCCTCCACTTT
CDR3 protein: CASSLDRANSPLHF

clone size: once
D gene: .
J gene: TRBJ1-6
V gene: TRBV20-1
CDR3 DNA: TGCAGTGCTAGGCCCGACGGAAGAGATTCACCCCTCCACTTT
CDR3 protein: CSARPDGRDSPLHF

clone size: many
D gene: .
J gene: TRBJ2-5
V gene: TRBV7-2
CDR3 DNA: TGTGCCAGCAGTCAAGAGACCCAGTACTTC
CDR3 protein: CASSQETQYF

clone size: few
D gene: TRBD2
J gene: TRBJ2-2
V gene: TRBV6-6
CDR3 DNA: TGTGCCAGCAGTTACTCGACTAGCGGTGTCGGGGAGCTGTTTTTT
CDR3 protein: CASSYSTSGVGELFF

clone size: few
D gene: .
J gene: TRBJ2-3
V gene: TRBV11-1
CDR3 DNA: TGTGCCAGCAGCCCTGAGGTATTGGAGGGCCGGTATTTT
CDR3 protein: CASSPEVLEGRYF

clone size: .
D gene: TRBD1
J gene: TRBJ1-1
V gene: TRBV19
CDR3 DNA: TGTGCCAGTAGTACCCCATTTTATCCTTGGGGGACAGCGAGCACTGAAGCTTTCTTT
CDR3 protein: CASSTPFYPWGTASTEAFF

clone size: .
D gene: TRBD1
J gene: TRBJ1-1
V gene: TRBV20-1
CDR3 DNA: TGCAGTGCTATCATTCAGGGGGGCCGCCGTTTTGGAGCTTTCTTT
CDR3 protein: CSAIIQGGRRFGAFF

clone size: .
D gene: .
J gene: TRBJ1-5
V gene: TRBV28
CDR3 DNA: TGTGCCAGCAGTTTAACCAGGGTTCAGCCCCAGCATTTT
CDR3 protein: CASSLTRVQPQHF

clone size: few
D gene: TRBD1
J gene: TRBJ2-7
V gene: TRBV29-1
CDR3 DNA: TGCAGCGTTGAGGTGGCAGGGGGAAGGTACGAGCAGTACTTC
CDR3 protein: CSVEVAGGRYEQYF

clone size: few
D gene: TRBD1
J gene: TRBJ1-3
V gene: TRBV12-3/TRBV12-4
CDR3 DNA: TGTGCCAGCAGCCGAAACAGGGGAAGCGGAAACACCATATATTTT
CDR3 protein: CASSRNRGSGNTIYF

clone size: few
D gene: .
J gene: TRBJ1-2
V gene: TRBV20-1
CDR3 DNA: TGCAGTGCTAGGACAGTTAACTATGGCTACACCTTC
CDR3 protein: CSARTVNYGYTF

clone size: few
D gene: .
J gene: TRBJ2-3
V gene: TRBV2
CDR3 DNA: TGTGCCAGCAGTCAGAGCGTGGGCACAGATACGCAGTATTTT
CDR3 protein: CASSQSVGTDTQYF

clone size: .
D gene: TRBD2
J gene: TRBJ2-6
V gene: TRBV2
CDR3 DNA: TGTGCCAGCAGTGAACGGCGGACTAGCGGGAGGACCTCTGGGGCCAACGTCCTGACTTTC
CDR3 protein: CASSERRTSGRTSGANVLTF

clone size: few
D gene: TRBD1
J gene: TRBJ1-1
V gene: TRBV28
CDR3 DNA: TGTGCCAGCAGAAACATGGGACAGGGACTAAGGACTGAAGCTTTCTTT
CDR3 protein: CASRNMGQGLRTEAFF

clone size: .
D gene: .
J gene: TRBJ1-1
V gene: TRBV12-3/TRBV12-4
CDR3 DNA: TGTGCCAGCAGTTTTTTGAGGAGGCAGGACACTGAAGCTTTCTTT
CDR3 protein: CASSFLRRQDTEAFF

clone size: .
D gene: .
J gene: TRBJ1-1
V gene: TRBV4-1
CDR3 DNA: TGCGCCAGCAGCTTTATAAAACTACAGGGCACTGAAGCTTTCTTT
CDR3 protein: CASSFIKLQGTEAFF

clone size: .
D gene: .
J gene: TRBJ1-5
V gene: TRBV20-1
CDR3 DNA: TGCAGTGCGAGCTCCGGGTGGGCGCATCAGCCCCAGCATTTT
CDR3 protein: CSASSGWAHQPQHF

clone size: .
D gene: TRBD2
J gene: TRBJ2-3
V gene: TRBV5-1
CDR3 DNA: TGCGCCAGCGGGGCTAGCGGGGCGGCAGATACGCAGTATTTT
CDR3 protein: CASGASGAADTQYF